The present entry profiles one T cell receptor beta chain with its context. This specimen comes from a study of siplizumab effects on memory and regulatory T cells. Assay used: immunoSEQ multiplex PCR; TCRdb lists only in-frame clones, some missing. The data contain about 72,000 clones, 91% of them singletons. This CDR3 is 12 amino acids long. Trimming took 8 bases from V and 9 from J, leaving 14 bases between them. CDR1 is SGHAT, CDR2 FQNNGV, per germline. The genes are TRBV11-2 and TRBJ2-1; D may correspond to TRBD1 or TRBD2 (5 bases each). Material for sequencing was CD8+ T cells sorted from blood. The sequence was collected from a human donor in good health. Here the CDR3 DNA reads TGTGCCAGCGGGGGTGTTGGGGGTGAGCAGTTCTTC. Its protein product is CASGGVGGEQFF.